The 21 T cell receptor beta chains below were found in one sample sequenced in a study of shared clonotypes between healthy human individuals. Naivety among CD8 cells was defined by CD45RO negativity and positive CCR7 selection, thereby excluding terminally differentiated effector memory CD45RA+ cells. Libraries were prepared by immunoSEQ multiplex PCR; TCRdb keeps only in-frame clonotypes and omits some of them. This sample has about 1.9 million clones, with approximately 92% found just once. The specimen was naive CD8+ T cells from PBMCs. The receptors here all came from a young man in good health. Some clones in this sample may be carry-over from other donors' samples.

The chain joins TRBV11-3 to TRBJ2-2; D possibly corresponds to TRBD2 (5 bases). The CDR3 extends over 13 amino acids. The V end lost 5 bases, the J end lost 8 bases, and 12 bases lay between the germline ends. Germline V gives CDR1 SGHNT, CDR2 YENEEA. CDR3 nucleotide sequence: TGTGCCAGCAGCCCTGGAGGTGGGGGGGAGCTGTTTTTT. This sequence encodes CASSPGGGGELFF.

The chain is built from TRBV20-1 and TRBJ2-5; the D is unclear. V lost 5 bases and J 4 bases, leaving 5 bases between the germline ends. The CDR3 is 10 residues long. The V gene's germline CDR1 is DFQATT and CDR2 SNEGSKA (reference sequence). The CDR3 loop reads CSADRETQYF. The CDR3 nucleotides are TGCAGTGCTGACCGAGAGACCCAGTACTTC.

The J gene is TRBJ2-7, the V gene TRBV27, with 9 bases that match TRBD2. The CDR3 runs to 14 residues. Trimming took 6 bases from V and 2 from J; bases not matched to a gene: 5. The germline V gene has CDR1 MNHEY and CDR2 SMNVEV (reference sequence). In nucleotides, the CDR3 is TGTGCCAGCAGACCCCCTAGCGGGGCCTACGAGCAGTACTTC. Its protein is CASRPPSGAYEQYF.

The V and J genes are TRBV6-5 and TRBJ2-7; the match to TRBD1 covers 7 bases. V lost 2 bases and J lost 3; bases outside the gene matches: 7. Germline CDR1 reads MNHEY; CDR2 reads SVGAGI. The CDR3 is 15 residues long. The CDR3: CASSYMEGGGYEQYF. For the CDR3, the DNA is TGTGCCAGCAGTTACATGGAAGGGGGCGGCTACGAGCAGTACTTC.

CDR3 in DNA: TGTGCCAGCAGTTTAACAGGAATATATGGCTACACCTTC. Its protein product is CASSLTGIYGYTF. The rearrangement links TRBV28 to TRBJ1-2; tentatively, D is TRBD1 (5 bases). The CDR3 has 13 residues. Germline V gene data show CDR1 as MDHEN and CDR2 as SYDVKM. V gave up 2 bases and J gave up 5 bases, with 9 bases separating them.

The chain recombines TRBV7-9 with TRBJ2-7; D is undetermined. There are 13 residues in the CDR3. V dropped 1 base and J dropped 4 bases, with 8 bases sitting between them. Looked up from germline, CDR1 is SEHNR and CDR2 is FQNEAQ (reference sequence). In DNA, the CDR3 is TGTGCCAGCAGCTTAGTTCGGCCTTACGAGCAGTACTTC. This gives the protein CASSLVRPYEQYF. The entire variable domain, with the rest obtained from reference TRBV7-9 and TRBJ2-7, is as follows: DTGVSQNPRHKITKRGQNVTFRCDPISEHNRLYWYRQTLGQGPEFLTYFQNEAQLEKSRLLSDRFSAERPKGSFSTLEIQRTEQGDSAMYLCASSLVRPYEQYFGPGTRLTVT.

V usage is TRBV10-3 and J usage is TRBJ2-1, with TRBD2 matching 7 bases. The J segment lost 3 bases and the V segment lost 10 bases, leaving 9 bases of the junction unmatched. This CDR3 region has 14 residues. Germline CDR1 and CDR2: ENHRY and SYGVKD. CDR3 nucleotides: TGTGCCACCGCGCCTAGCGGCCTCTACAATGAGCAGTTCTTC. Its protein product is CATAPSGLYNEQFF.

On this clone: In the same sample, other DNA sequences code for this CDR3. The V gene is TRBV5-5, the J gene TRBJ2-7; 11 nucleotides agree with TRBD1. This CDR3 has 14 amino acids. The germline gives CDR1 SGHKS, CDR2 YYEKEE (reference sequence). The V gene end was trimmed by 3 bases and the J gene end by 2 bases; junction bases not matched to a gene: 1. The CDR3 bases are TGTGCCAGCAGCTGGGGACAGGGGGCCTACGAGCAGTACTTC. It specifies CASSWGQGAYEQYF.

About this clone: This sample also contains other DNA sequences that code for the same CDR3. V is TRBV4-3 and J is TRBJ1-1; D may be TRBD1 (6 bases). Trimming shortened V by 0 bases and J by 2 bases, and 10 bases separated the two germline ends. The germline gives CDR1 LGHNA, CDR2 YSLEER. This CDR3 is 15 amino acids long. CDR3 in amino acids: CASSQDSGANTEAFF. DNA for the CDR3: TGCGCCAGCAGCCAAGATTCGGGGGCCAACACTGAAGCTTTCTTT.

CDR3 sequence: CASSPRTSGRDGELFF. The CDR3 DNA reads as TGTGCCAGCAGTCCCCGGACTAGCGGGAGGGACGGGGAGCTGTTTTTT. The chain employs TRBV7-2 and TRBJ2-2; 15 bases match TRBD2. This CDR3 contains 16 residues. Germline trimming cut 6 bases from V and 7 bases from J; bases unmatched to any gene: 6. Germline assignment: CDR1 SGHTA and CDR2 FQGNSA. Full variable domain (missing parts from reference TRBV7-2 and TRBJ2-2): GAGVSQSPSNKVTEKGKDVELRCDPISGHTALYWYRQSLGQGLEFLIYFQGNSAPDKSGLPSDRFSAERTGGSVSTLTIQRTQQEDSAVYLCASSPRTSGRDGELFFGEGSRLTVL.

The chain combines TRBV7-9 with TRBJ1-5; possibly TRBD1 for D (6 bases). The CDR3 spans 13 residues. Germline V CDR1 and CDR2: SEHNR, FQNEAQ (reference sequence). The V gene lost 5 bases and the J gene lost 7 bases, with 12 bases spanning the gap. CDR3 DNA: TGTGCCAGCAGCCGGTCAGGGGACCAGCCCCAGCATTTT. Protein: CASSRSGDQPQHF.

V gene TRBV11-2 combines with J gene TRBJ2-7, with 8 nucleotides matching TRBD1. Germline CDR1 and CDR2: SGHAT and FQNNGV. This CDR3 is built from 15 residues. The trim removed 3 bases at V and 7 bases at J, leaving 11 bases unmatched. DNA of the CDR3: TGTGCCAGCAGCTTGTGGGACAGGCAAGCGCAGGAGCAGTACTTC. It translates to CASSLWDRQAQEQYF. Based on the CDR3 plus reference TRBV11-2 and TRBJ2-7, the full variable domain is EAGVAQSPRYKIIEKRQSVAFWCNPISGHATLYWYQQILGQGPKLLIQFQNNGVVDDSQLPKDRFSAERLKGVDSTLKIQPAKLEDSAVYLCASSLWDRQAQEQYFGPGTRLTVT.

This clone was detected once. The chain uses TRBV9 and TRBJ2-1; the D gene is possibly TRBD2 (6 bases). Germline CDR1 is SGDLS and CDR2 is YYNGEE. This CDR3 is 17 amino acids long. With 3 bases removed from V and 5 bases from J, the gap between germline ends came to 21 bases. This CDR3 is CASSARDSNANDNEQFF. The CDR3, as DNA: TGTGCCAGCAGCGCTCGGGACTCCAACGCCAACGACAATGAGCAGTTCTTC.

The CDR3: CASSLGTAGNTEAFF. The CDR3 coding sequence is TGTGCCAGCAGCCTTGGGACAGCGGGGAACACTGAAGCTTTCTTT. The rearrangement uses TRBV7-3 and TRBJ1-1; 7 bases map to TRBD1. V dropped 5 bases and J dropped 1; count of bases not matched to a gene: 7. CDR3 size: 15 residues. Germline V CDR1 and CDR2: SGHTA, FQGTGA.

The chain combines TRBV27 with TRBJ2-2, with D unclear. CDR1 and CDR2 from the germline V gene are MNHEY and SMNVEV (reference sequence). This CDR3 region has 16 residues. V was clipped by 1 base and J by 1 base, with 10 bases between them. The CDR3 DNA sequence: TGTGCCAGCAGTTTATTCTTTATGGGGAACACCGGGGAGCTGTTTTTT. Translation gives CASSLFFMGNTGELFF.

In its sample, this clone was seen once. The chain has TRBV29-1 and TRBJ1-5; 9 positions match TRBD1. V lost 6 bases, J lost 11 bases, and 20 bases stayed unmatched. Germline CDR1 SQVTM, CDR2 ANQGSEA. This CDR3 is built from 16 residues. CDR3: CSVGDRSDRGDGAQHF. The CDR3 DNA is TGCAGCGTGGGAGACCGATCTGACAGGGGGGACGGGGCCCAGCATTTT.

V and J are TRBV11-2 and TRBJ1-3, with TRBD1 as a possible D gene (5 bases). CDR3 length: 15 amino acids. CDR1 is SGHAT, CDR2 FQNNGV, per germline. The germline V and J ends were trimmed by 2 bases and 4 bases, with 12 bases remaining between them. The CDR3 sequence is CASSLSVGTGNTIYF. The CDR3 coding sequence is TGTGCCAGCAGCTTATCGGTTGGGACGGGAAACACCATATATTTT. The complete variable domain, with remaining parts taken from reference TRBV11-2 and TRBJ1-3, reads EAGVAQSPRYKIIEKRQSVAFWCNPISGHATLYWYQQILGQGPKLLIQFQNNGVVDDSQLPKDRFSAERLKGVDSTLKIQPAKLEDSAVYLCASSLSVGTGNTIYFGEGSWLTVV.

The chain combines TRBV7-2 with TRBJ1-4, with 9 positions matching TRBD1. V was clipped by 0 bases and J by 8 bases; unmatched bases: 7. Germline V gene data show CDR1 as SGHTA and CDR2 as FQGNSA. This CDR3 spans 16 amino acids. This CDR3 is CASSLAGQGRGEKLFF. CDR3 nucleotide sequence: TGTGCCAGCAGCTTAGCCGGACAGGGGAGGGGCGAAAAACTGTTTTTT.

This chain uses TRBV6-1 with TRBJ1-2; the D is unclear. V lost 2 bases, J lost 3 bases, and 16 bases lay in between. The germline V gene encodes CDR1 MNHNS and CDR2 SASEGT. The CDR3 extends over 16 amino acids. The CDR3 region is CASSELLKGGDYGYTF. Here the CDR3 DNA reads TGTGCCAGCAGTGAACTTTTGAAGGGCGGGGACTATGGCTACACCTTC.

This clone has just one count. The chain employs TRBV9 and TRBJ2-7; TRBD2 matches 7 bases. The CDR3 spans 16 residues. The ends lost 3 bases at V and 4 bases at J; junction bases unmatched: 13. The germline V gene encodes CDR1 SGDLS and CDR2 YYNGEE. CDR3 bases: TGTGCCAGCAGCGCGGACCTGGCGGGAGCTAGGTACGAGCAGTACTTC. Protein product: CASSADLAGARYEQYF.

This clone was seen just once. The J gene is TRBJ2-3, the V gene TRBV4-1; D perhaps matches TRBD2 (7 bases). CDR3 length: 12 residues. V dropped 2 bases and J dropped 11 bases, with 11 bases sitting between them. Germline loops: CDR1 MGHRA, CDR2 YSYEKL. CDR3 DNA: TGCGCCAGCAGCCAAAGGGGGGGGGAGCAGTATTTT. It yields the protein CASSQRGGEQYF.